The TCR beta chain described here comes from a study of cytomegalovirus exposure and HLA in healthy donors. Regarding donors, all were healthy bone marrow donors. Findings and caveats of the study: A missense DCLRE1C variant was associated with V- and J-gene trimming of TCR beta chains in a later analysis, and an independent cohort replicated the association.

PCR employed 60 Vbeta and 13 Jbeta primers. Libraries were prepared by immunoSEQ multiplex PCR; TCRdb keeps only in-frame clonotypes and omits some of them. The data contain about 200,000 clones, 86% of them singletons. The ends lost 4 bases at V and 1 base at J; junction bases unmatched: 3. The CDR3 is 14 amino acids. Germline assignment: CDR1 SGHRS and CDR2 YFSETQ. This clone was counted once. What it binds is unknown. This sequence originates from a woman aged 25 to 39 in good health and CMV-seronegative. The specimen sequenced was PBMCs. This chain links TRBV5-1 with TRBJ1-1, with 8 nucleotides matching TRBD1. CDR3 coding DNA: TGCGCCAGCAGCCCCGGGACAGGGAACACTGAAGCTTTCTTT. This translates into CASSPGTGNTEAFF.